This section outlines one T cell receptor beta chain sequence together with its context. This CDR3 is 21 amino acids long. These data come from a study of blood T cell repertoires in COVID-19. Sequencing was performed with immunoSEQ multiplex PCR; in TCRdb, only in-frame clones are kept and a portion is missing. The data show roughly 350,000 clones, 88% seen once. This rearrangement joins TRBV21-1 to TRBJ2-3; whether TRBD1, the table's D call, matches the DNA was not checked. TRBV21-1 is flagged as a pseudogene. What was sequenced was peripheral blood. This TCR was sampled from a woman aged 45-59 years with active or convalescent COVID-19. The CDR3 DNA follows: TGTGCCAGCAGCAAAGAAGTAGAAACGGCCAGGGCCCTTTCTAGCACAGATACGCAGTATTTT. Translated, it gives CASSKEVETARALSSTDTQYF.